These T cell receptor beta chains were read from a single sample in a study of OX40 agonist ivuxolimab in advanced cancers. This table comes from immunoSEQ multiplex PCR, and its TCRdb copy is limited to in-frame clones, with some not included. The sample includes 95,000 to 100,000 clones, roughly four fifths of them seen just once. The specimen was CD4+ or CD8+ T cells sorted from blood, collected in a trial of the OX40 agonist ivuxolimab. The receptor set was obtained from an adult with an advanced solid tumor such as melanoma, head and neck, liver or kidney cancer. Each CDR3 is given with its conserved first and last residue. Fields, in order: clone size, V gene, J gene, D gene, CDR3 protein, CDR3 DNA. A D gene is named only where the DNA matches it firmly. The size field is filled for only some rows; it gives once, few, many or a size class.

>.|TRBV7-2|TRBJ1-5|.
CASSLGQGGQPQHF
TGTGCCAGCAGCTTAGGGCAGGGAGGACAGCCCCAGCATTTT
>.|TRBV5-6|TRBJ2-6|.
CASSFLLSGANVLTF
TGTGCCAGCAGCTTTCTCCTCTCTGGGGCCAACGTCCTGACTTTC
>few|TRBV5-1|TRBJ2-7|TRBD2
CASSLGPGLAGNSYEQYF
TGCGCCAGCAGCTTGGGGCCGGGACTAGCGGGCAACTCCTACGAGCAGTACTTC
>once|TRBV5-8|TRBJ2-7|.
CASSLEILRRGGDTYEQYF
TGTGCCAGCAGCTTGGAAATACTACGCCGTGGAGGGGATACCTACGAGCAGTACTTC
>.|TRBV27|TRBJ2-7|.
CASPMGHEEDEQYF
TGTGCCAGTCCTATGGGACACGAGGAGGACGAGCAGTACTTC
>.|TRBV7-9|TRBJ1-3|.
CASSPRTDDSGNTIYF
TGTGCCAGCAGCCCGCGGACGGACGACTCTGGAAACACCATATATTTT
>.|TRBV10-1|TRBJ2-7|.
CASSLGFPSSYEQYF
TGCGCCAGCAGTTTGGGCTTCCCGAGCTCCTACGAGCAGTACTTC
>.|TRBV6-6|TRBJ1-5|TRBD1
CATEPSGGNNQPQHF
TGTGCCACCGAACCCTCAGGGGGAAACAATCAGCCCCAGCATTTT
>.|TRBV11-2|TRBJ2-2|.
CASSSDIGLGAGELFF
TGTGCCAGCAGCAGCGACATCGGGCTTGGGGCCGGGGAGCTGTTTTTT
>.|TRBV12-1|TRBJ1-5|.
CASIKRGPANQPQHF
TGTGCCAGCATCAAAAGGGGGCCAGCCAATCAGCCCCAGCATTTT
>.|TRBV5-1|TRBJ2-7|TRBD2
CASSSGTSGPEEQYF
TGCGCCAGCAGCAGCGGGACTAGCGGTCCGGAGGAGCAGTACTTC
>.|TRBV5-6|TRBJ1-6|.
CASSLLQRQGASPLHF
TGTGCCAGCAGCTTGTTGCAGCGGCAGGGTGCTTCACCCCTCCACTTT
>.|TRBV7-9|TRBJ1-2|.
CASSATNYGYTF
TGTGCCAGCAGCGCCACTAACTATGGCTACACCTTC
>.|TRBV30|TRBJ2-3|.
CACAGGGHSTDTQYF
TGTGCCTGCGCCGGAGGGGGGCACAGCACAGATACGCAGTATTTT
>.|TRBV10-3|TRBJ2-3|.
CAISDHTGIDTQYF
TGTGCCATCAGTGACCATACAGGGATAGATACGCAGTATTTT
>.|TRBV5-6|TRBJ2-3|TRBD2
CASSRRGLAGVDTQYF
TGTGCCAGCAGCAGGAGGGGACTAGCGGGAGTAGATACGCAGTATTTT
>once|TRBV7-8|TRBJ1-2|.
CASTQSTTSYTF
TGTGCCAGCACGCAGTCCACAACAAGCTACACCTTC
>.|TRBV19|TRBJ1-2|.
CASTTREGLYGYTF
TGTGCCAGTACAACACGGGAAGGTCTCTATGGCTACACCTTC
>few|TRBV6-4|TRBJ1-1|TRBD1
CASSPGGVNTEAFF
TGTGCCAGCAGTCCAGGGGGAGTGAACACTGAAGCTTTCTTT
>.|TRBV7-9|TRBJ2-4|TRBD1
CASSAQGVAKNIQYF
TGTGCCAGCAGTGCACAGGGGGTAGCCAAAAACATTCAGTACTTC
>few|TRBV2|TRBJ2-1|TRBD2
CASSEEGTSSDEQFF
TGTGCCAGCAGTGAAGAAGGGACTAGCAGCGATGAGCAGTTCTTC
>.|TRBV19|TRBJ1-1|.
CASSIDKSEAFF
TGTGCCAGTAGTATAGACAAGTCTGAAGCTTTCTTT
>.|TRBV5-8|TRBJ2-1|.
CASSSGASSYNEQFF
TGTGCCAGCAGCTCCGGGGCGAGCTCCTACAATGAGCAGTTCTTC
>.|TRBV19|TRBJ2-6|.
CASRGAGLGANVLTF
TGTGCCAGTAGGGGGGCCGGGCTTGGGGCCAACGTCCTGACTTTC
>.|TRBV5-1|TRBJ2-7|.
CASSREGSAYEQYF
TGCGCCAGCAGCCGAGAGGGTAGCGCTTACGAGCAGTACTTC
>.|TRBV6-1|TRBJ2-1|TRBD2
CASNLLAGAFNEQFF
TGTGCCAGCAACCTCCTAGCGGGGGCCTTCAATGAGCAGTTCTTC
>.|TRBV6-5|TRBJ1-4|.
CASSPRTGGLFF
TGTGCCAGCAGTCCGCGGACCGGGGGACTGTTTTTT
>.|TRBV11-2|TRBJ2-2|TRBD1
CASSSRQGAGGELFF
TGTGCCAGCAGCTCAAGACAGGGGGCAGGCGGGGAGCTGTTTTTT
>.|TRBV7-3|TRBJ2-3|.
CASSLTRVTDTQYF
TGTGCCAGCAGCTTAACCAGGGTCACAGATACGCAGTATTTT
>.|TRBV7-9|TRBJ2-2|.
CASSLEAHQTGELFF
TGTGCCAGCAGCTTAGAAGCACACCAAACCGGGGAGCTGTTTTTT
>.|TRBV7-3|TRBJ2-2|.
CASSAQTGNTGELFF
TGTGCCAGCAGCGCACAGACAGGGAACACCGGGGAGCTGTTTTTT
>.|TRBV5-6|TRBJ2-7|.
CASSFWGTPPYEQYF
TGTGCCAGCAGCTTTTGGGGGACACCACCCTACGAGCAGTACTTC
>.|TRBV5-1|TRBJ2-1|.
CASSLDNEQFF
TGCGCCAGCAGCTTGGACAATGAGCAGTTCTTC
>.|TRBV7-9|TRBJ1-1|TRBD1
CASTSGDRGHTEAFF
TGTGCCAGCACCTCGGGGGACAGGGGGCACACTGAAGCTTTCTTT
>few|TRBV5-5|TRBJ1-1|.
CASSLGGGVQGEAFF
TGTGCCAGCAGCTTGGGAGGAGGGGTTCAGGGTGAAGCTTTCTTT
>.|TRBV19|TRBJ1-2|.
CASSLPGEANYGYTF
TGTGCCAGTAGTCTTCCAGGGGAGGCAAACTATGGCTACACCTTC
>.|TRBV27|TRBJ1-2|TRBD1
CASSSWTGDGYTF
TGTGCCAGCAGTTCTTGGACAGGGGACGGCTACACCTTC
>.|TRBV4-1|TRBJ1-1|.
CASSQDGAQKGRAFF
TGCGCCAGCAGCCAAGATGGAGCACAGAAGGGTAGGGCTTTCTTT
>few|TRBV19|TRBJ2-2|TRBD2
CASSPLAERGELFF
TGTGCCAGTAGTCCGCTAGCGGAGAGAGGGGAGCTGTTTTTT
>.|TRBV9|TRBJ1-2|.
CATRGTWGYTF
TGTGCCACGCGGGGGACGTGGGGCTACACCTTC
>.|TRBV4-1|TRBJ2-7|TRBD1
CASSQDRRQGELEQYF
TGCGCCAGCAGCCAAGATCGGCGACAGGGCGAGTTAGAGCAGTACTTC
>.|TRBV6-5|TRBJ1-6|.
CASFGGSYNSPLHF
TGTGCCAGCTTTGGGGGCTCCTATAATTCACCCCTCCACTTT
>.|TRBV6-5|TRBJ2-3|.
CASSYSFSTDTQYF
TGTGCCAGCAGTTACAGCTTTTCGACAGATACGCAGTATTTT
>.|TRBV7-2|TRBJ2-1|.
CASSLGRNNEQFF
TGTGCCAGCAGCTTAGGCCGTAACAATGAGCAGTTCTTC
>.|TRBV10-3|TRBJ2-3|TRBD2
CAISGMGSGGAGTQYF
TGTGCCATCAGTGGGATGGGTAGCGGGGGGGCCGGGACGCAGTATTTT